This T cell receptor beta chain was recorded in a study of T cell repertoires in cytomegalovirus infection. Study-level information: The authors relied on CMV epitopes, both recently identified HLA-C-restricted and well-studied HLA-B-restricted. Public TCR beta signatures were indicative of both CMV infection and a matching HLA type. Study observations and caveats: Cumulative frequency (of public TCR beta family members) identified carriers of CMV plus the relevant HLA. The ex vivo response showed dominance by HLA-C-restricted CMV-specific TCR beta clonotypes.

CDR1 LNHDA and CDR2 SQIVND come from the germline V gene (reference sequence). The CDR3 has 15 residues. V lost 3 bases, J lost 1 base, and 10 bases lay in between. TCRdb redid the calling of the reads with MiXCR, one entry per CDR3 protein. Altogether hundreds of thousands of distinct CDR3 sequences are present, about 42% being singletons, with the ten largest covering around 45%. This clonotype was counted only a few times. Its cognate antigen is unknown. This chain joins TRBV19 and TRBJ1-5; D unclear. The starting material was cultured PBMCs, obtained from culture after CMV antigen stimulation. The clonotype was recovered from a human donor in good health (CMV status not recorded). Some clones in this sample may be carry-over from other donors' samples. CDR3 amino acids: CASSMEQHSNQPQHF. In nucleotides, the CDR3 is TGTGCCAGTAGTATGGAACAACACAGCAATCAGCCCCAGCATTTT. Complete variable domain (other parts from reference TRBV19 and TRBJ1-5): DGGITQSPKYLFRKEGQNVTLSCEQNLNHDAMYWYRQDPGQGLRLIYYSQIVNDFQKGDIAEGYSVSREKKESFPLTVTSAQKNPTAFYLCASSMEQHSNQPQHFGDGTRLSIL.